This T cell receptor (beta chain) was identified in a study of T cell responses to AZD1222 COVID-19 vaccine. Study-level results: Spike-specific TCR breadth and depth went up after people got two AZD1222 doses. The study identified only six AZD1222 recipients as seropositive at baseline. Clonal diversity may have been underestimated in mostly white British donors. There were repertoire samples only from the period after the peak T cell response.

Trimming removed 1 base at V and 4 bases at J, with 4 bases between. CDR1 MDHEN and CDR2 SYDVKM come from the germline V gene. The CDR3 runs 12 residues. The protocol was immunoSEQ multiplex PCR, while the TCRdb copy is restricted to in-frame clones and leaves out a portion. Of 100,000 to 150,000 clones in the sample, about nine tenths were seen once. The table lists this clone with a count of one. No antigen is known for it. The sample has other DNA sequences that encode this CDR3 too. The material was peripheral blood, obtained on day 0 of AZD1222 vaccination. This TCR was recovered from an adult in good health. The chain carries TRBV28 and TRBJ1-2; D remains ambiguous. The CDR3 protein is CASSLSGYGYTF. The CDR3 DNA reads TGTGCCAGCAGTTTATCTGGCTATGGCTACACCTTC.